These 18 T cell receptor beta chains were sequenced from one sample in a study of blood T cell repertoires in COVID-19. The data were produced by immunoSEQ multiplex PCR, yet TCRdb's version contains in-frame clones alone and is incomplete. Among about 300,000 clones listed, about 88% were seen once. The sequencing input was peripheral blood. The receptors originated from a man in his sixties or seventies with acute or convalescent COVID-19.

The CDR3 bases are TGTGCCAGCAGTTTGTACTACGAGCAGTACTTC. Its translation is CASSLYYEQYF. The gene calls are TRBV12-3 or TRBV12-4 and TRBJ2-7; unclear D gene. The CDR3 contains 11 residues. The V and J ends lost 3 bases and 3 bases respectively, with 3 bases between them.

The rearrangement uses TRBV13 and TRBJ2-1; D is ambiguous. The germline CDR1 and CDR2 sequences are PRHDT and FYEKMQ (reference sequence). V shed 5 bases and J shed 9 bases, with 11 bases lying between them. CDR3 length equals 12 residues. CDR3 sequence: CASSTLGAEQFF. The DNA of the CDR3 is TGTGCCAGCAGCACACTGGGCGCTGAGCAGTTCTTC.

The chain couples TRBV28 to TRBJ1-2; the D gene is possibly TRBD1 (5 bases). CDR3 size: 16 residues. Germline V gives CDR1 MDHEN, CDR2 SYDVKM. The V and J ends lost 7 bases and 7 bases respectively, with 25 bases between them. The CDR3 DNA follows: TGTGCCAGCACTCCATCTCGGTGGGCGGGACTCGGTGGCTACACCTTC. Protein product: CASTPSRWAGLGGYTF.

The CDR3 loop reads CASFGLAGGQEQFF. For the CDR3, the DNA is TGTGCCAGCTTTGGACTAGCGGGGGGGCAGGAGCAGTTCTTC. The genes are TRBV18 and TRBJ2-1; TRBD2 aligns across 15 bases. V lost 7 bases, J lost 10 bases, and 5 bases stayed unmatched. The germline V gene has CDR1 KGHSH and CDR2 LQKENI. The CDR3 is 14 residues long.

V and J are TRBV7-9 and TRBJ2-2; TRBD1 matches at 7 bases. From germline, CDR1 is SEHNR and CDR2 FQNEAQ (reference sequence). V gave up 4 bases and J gave up 2 bases; unmatched junction bases: 4. CDR3 length: 15 residues. DNA for the CDR3: TGTGCCAGCAGCTGGGGGACAGTTAACACCGGGGAGCTGTTTTTT. Amino acids: CASSWGTVNTGELFF.

This clone was found once. The chain links TRBV29-1 to TRBJ2-3; D perhaps matches TRBD2 (6 bases). Trimming removed 5 bases from V and 1 base from J, with 13 bases in between. Germline CDR1 SQVTM, CDR2 ANQGSEA. The CDR3 runs 14 residues. The CDR3 spells CSVLGRRGTDTQYF. The CDR3 coding sequence is TGCAGCGTTTTAGGGCGGAGGGGCACAGATACGCAGTATTTT.

This clone was seen more than once but under ten times. The chain is built from TRBV11-2 and TRBJ2-7; no definite D call. CDR3 size: 14 residues. Between the trimmed V and J ends, which lost 0 bases and 1 base, there was a span of 7 bases. CDR1 is SGHAT and CDR2 is FQNNGV in the germline V gene. The CDR3 bases are TGTGCCAGCAGCTTAGATCAGGTGTCCTACGAGCAGTACTTC. It translates to CASSLDQVSYEQYF.

The rearrangement uses TRBV18 and TRBJ2-7; weak D call: TRBD1 (6 bases). V shed 2 bases and J shed 5 bases, with 10 bases lying between them. Germline-derived CDR1 and CDR2 are KGHSH and LQKENI. The CDR3 is made up of 13 amino acids. The CDR3 coding sequence is TGTGCCAGCTCACCAACAGGGCTCGACGAGCAGTACTTC. Its protein product is CASSPTGLDEQYF.

The chain combines TRBV10-2 with TRBJ1-6; the D gene is possibly TRBD1 (6 bases). In germline, CDR1 is WSHSY, CDR2 SAAADI. The CDR3 has 16 residues. The V gene lost 0 bases and the J gene lost 8 bases, with 14 bases spanning the gap. The CDR3 DNA is TGCGCCAGCAGTGAGTCAAGTACAGGGTCGGATTCACCCCTCCACTTT. It is translated as CASSESSTGSDSPLHF.

This clone was recorded many times. The DNA of the CDR3 is TGTGCCAGCAGTTTAACAGGGGACACCTACGAGCAGTACTTC. It yields the protein CASSLTGDTYEQYF. The V and J genes are TRBV28 and TRBJ2-7; 7 bases line up with TRBD1. Germline V gene data show CDR1 as MDHEN and CDR2 as SYDVKM. V trimming: 2 bases; J trimming: 2 bases; junction bases outside the gene matches: 3. The CDR3 spans 14 residues.

The chain recombines TRBV27 with TRBJ2-7; D remains unclear. Per germline, CDR1 MNHEY and CDR2 SMNVEV (reference sequence). This CDR3 has 13 residues. V was cut by 3 bases and J by 2 bases, with 8 bases left in between. CDR3 protein: CASSFWLAYEQYF. CDR3 in DNA: TGTGCCAGCAGTTTCTGGCTAGCCTACGAGCAGTACTTC.

V gene TRBV27 combines with J gene TRBJ2-3, with a tentative D call TRBD1 (7 bases). CDR3 length: 18 amino acids. Germline V gives CDR1 MNHEY, CDR2 SMNVEV (reference sequence). V lost 0 bases and J lost 0, with 16 bases in between. Here the CDR3 reads CASSLSRLRGTSTDTQYF. CDR3 in DNA: TGTGCCAGCAGTTTATCGCGGCTCAGGGGGACTAGCACAGATACGCAGTATTTT.

The sample holds one count of this clone. J is TRBJ1-2 and V is TRBV11-3; D unclear. Germline V gene data show CDR1 as SGHNT and CDR2 as YENEEA. The germline V and J ends were trimmed by 4 bases and 3 bases, with 12 bases remaining between them. The length of the CDR3 is 14 residues. The CDR3 spells CASSSSPGDYGYTF. CDR3 nucleotide sequence: TGTGCCAGCAGCTCCTCGCCCGGGGACTATGGCTACACCTTC.

This chain links TRBV27 with TRBJ1-1, with D unresolved. This CDR3 has 13 residues. With 3 bases removed from V and 5 bases from J, the gap between germline ends came to 10 bases. Germline V CDR1 and CDR2: MNHEY, SMNVEV (reference sequence). CDR3 in DNA: TGTGCCAGCAGTTTTGCCGACTGGACTGAAGCTTTCTTT. Amino acids: CASSFADWTEAFF.

Worth noting for this clone: One end of the junction fails to match germline, which may point to a read error. V and J are TRBV4-1 and TRBJ2-7; no reliable D call. Germline V gene sequence: CDR1 MGHRA, CDR2 YSYEKL. The CDR3 spans 16 residues. The CDR3 protein is CASSQDHIPNYEQSVF. As DNA, the CDR3 is TGCGCCAGCAGCCAAGATCACATTCCCAACTACGAGCAGAGCGTCTTC.

The rearrangement uses TRBV3-1 (or the pseudogene TRBV3-2) and TRBJ1-4; 8 bases are shared with TRBD1. CDR1 LGHDT and CDR2 YNNKEL come from the germline V gene (reference sequence). The CDR3 has 16 residues. The J segment lost 2 bases and the V segment lost 2 bases, leaving 4 bases of the junction unmatched. Here the CDR3 DNA reads TGTGCCAGCAGCCAACGACAGGGGTCGACTAATGAAAAACTGTTTTTT. Its translation is CASSQRQGSTNEKLFF.

Turning to this clone: The sample has other DNA sequences that encode this CDR3 too. This chain connects TRBV3-1 (or the pseudogene TRBV3-2) to TRBJ1-4; D is perhaps TRBD1 (6 bases). Germline V gives CDR1 LGHDT, CDR2 YNNKEL (reference sequence). V was cut by 4 bases and J by 5 bases, with 8 bases left in between. CDR3 length: 13 amino acids. The DNA for the CDR3 is TGTGCCAGCAGCCGGCAGGGGAATGAAAAACTGTTTTTT. Translated: CASSRQGNEKLFF.

This chain uses TRBV6-4 with TRBJ1-4, with D perhaps TRBD1 (5 bases). The V gene lost 5 bases and the J gene lost 8 bases, with 21 bases spanning the gap. The CDR3 totals 16 residues. Germline V gene data show CDR1 as MRHNA and CDR2 as SNTAGT. The CDR3 spells CASSREGLTEVEKLFF. The CDR3 DNA reads as TGTGCCAGCAGTAGGGAGGGGCTGACAGAGGTGGAAAAACTGTTTTTT.